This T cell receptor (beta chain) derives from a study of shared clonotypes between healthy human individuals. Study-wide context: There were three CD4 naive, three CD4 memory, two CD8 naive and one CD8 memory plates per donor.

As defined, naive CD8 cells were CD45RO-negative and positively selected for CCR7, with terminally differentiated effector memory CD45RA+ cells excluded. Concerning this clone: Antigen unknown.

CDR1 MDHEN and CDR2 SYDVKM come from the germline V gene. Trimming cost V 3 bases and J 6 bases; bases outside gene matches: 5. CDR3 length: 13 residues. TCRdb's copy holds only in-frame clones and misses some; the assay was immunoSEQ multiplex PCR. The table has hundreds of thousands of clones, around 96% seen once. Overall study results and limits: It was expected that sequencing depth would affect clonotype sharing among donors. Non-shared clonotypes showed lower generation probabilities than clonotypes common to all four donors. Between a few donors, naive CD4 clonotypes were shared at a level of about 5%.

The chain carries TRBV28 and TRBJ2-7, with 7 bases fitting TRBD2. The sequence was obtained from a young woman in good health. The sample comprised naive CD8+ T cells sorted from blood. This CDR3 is CASSLGGGGEQYF. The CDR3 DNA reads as TGTGCCAGCAGTTTGGGCGGGGGAGGCGAGCAGTACTTC.